These 9 T cell receptor beta chains were sequenced from one sample in a study of a mutant IDH1 vaccine in newly diagnosed glioma. No antigens are known for them. Libraries were prepared by immunoSEQ multiplex PCR; TCRdb keeps only in-frame clonotypes and omits some of them. Among roughly 45,000 clones listed, less than 85% were seen once. Time point described: week 23, last vaccination. A 20-mer mutant IDH1 peptide at 300 ug was injected subcutaneously with topical imiquimod. This material consisted of PBMCs, taken from a glioma patient whose treatment included an IDH1 peptide vaccine. These receptors came from a woman younger than 30 with glioma. Some clones in this sample may be carry-over from other donors' samples.

This chain connects TRBV15 to TRBJ1-5; D call uncertain. Germline assignment: CDR1 LNHNV and CDR2 YYDKDF (reference sequence). This CDR3 is 14 amino acids long. Trimming took 3 bases from V and 4 from J, leaving 10 bases between them. CDR3 amino acids: CATSRALGNQPQHF. Here the CDR3 DNA reads TGTGCCACCAGCAGGGCTTTGGGGAATCAGCCCCAGCATTTT.

The chain combines TRBV6-6 with TRBJ2-1; D perhaps matches TRBD2 (5 bases). This CDR3 region has 13 residues. Trimming took 7 bases from V and 7 from J, leaving 14 bases between them. CDR1 is MNHNY and CDR2 is SVGAGI in the germline V gene (reference sequence). CDR3 loop: CASIPDWQNEQFF. The CDR3 DNA follows: TGTGCCAGCATCCCGGACTGGCAAAATGAGCAGTTCTTC.

The chain joins TRBV5-7 to TRBJ2-1; D is ambiguous. TRBV5-7 is identified as an open reading frame with a role that is uncertain. This CDR3 contains 11 residues. Deletions cut 4 bases from V and 7 bases from J, with 6 bases between. CDR3 in DNA: TGTGCCAGCAGCCCCGGGAATGAGCAGTTCTTC. Encoded protein: CASSPGNEQFF.

The chain recombines TRBV10-3 with TRBJ2-3; tentative D call: TRBD1 (6 bases). This CDR3 has 18 amino acids. V lost 6 bases, J lost 0 bases, and 22 bases lay in between. CDR1 is ENHRY, CDR2 SYGVKD, per germline. This chain's CDR3 is CAISRSQIGGASTDTQYF. The DNA of the CDR3 is TGTGCCATCAGCCGGTCACAGATAGGGGGAGCGAGCACAGATACGCAGTATTTT.

The chain carries TRBV19 and TRBJ1-1; D gene uncertain. Germline CDR1 reads LNHDA; CDR2 reads SQIVND (reference sequence). V was trimmed by 3 bases and J by 2 bases, leaving 19 bases between them. The CDR3 extends over 17 amino acids. The CDR3 sequence: CASSISATRLVNTEAFF. CDR3 bases: TGTGCCAGTAGTATCTCGGCCACACGGCTCGTAAACACTGAAGCTTTCTTT. Full variable domain (remainder filled in from reference TRBV19 and TRBJ1-1): DGGITQSPKYLFRKEGQNVTLSCEQNLNHDAMYWYRQDPGQGLRLIYYSQIVNDFQKGDIAEGYSVSREKKESFPLTVTSAQKNPTAFYLCASSISATRLVNTEAFFGQGTRLTVV.

The chain uses TRBV11-3 and TRBJ2-1; D gene unclear. The V end lost 4 bases, the J end lost 2 bases, and 15 bases lay between the germline ends. This CDR3 is built from 16 residues. Germline V gene lookup returns CDR1 SGHNT and CDR2 YENEEA. CDR3 amino acids: CASSSQTAEAYNEQFF. CDR3 DNA: TGTGCCAGCAGCTCCCAGACGGCGGAAGCCTACAATGAGCAGTTCTTC.

As DNA, the CDR3 is TGTGCCAGCAGGCAAGGGACTAGCGCCCAAGAGACCCAGTACTTC. This encodes CASRQGTSAQETQYF. This chain joins TRBV6-7 and TRBJ2-5, with 10 bases that match TRBD2. TRBV6-7 is an open reading frame whose function is uncertain. The CDR3 sequence is 15 residues long. With V trimmed by 6 bases and J by 1 base, 5 bases remained unmatched.

The chain has TRBV2 and TRBJ1-4; TRBD1 is a possible D gene (5 bases). Germline CDR1 SNHLY, CDR2 FYNNEI. This CDR3 comprises 13 residues. V gave up 1 base and J gave up 7 bases, with 7 bases separating them. The CDR3 sequence is CASSEGQLEKLFF. The DNA for the CDR3 is TGTGCCAGCAGTGAAGGACAGCTTGAAAAACTGTTTTTT.

V usage is TRBV19 and J usage is TRBJ1-2, with D perhaps TRBD1 (5 bases). Between the trimmed V and J ends, which lost 1 base and 10 bases, there was a span of 10 bases. CDR1 and CDR2 from the germline V gene are LNHDA and SQIVND (reference sequence). The CDR3 covers 12 residues. This CDR3 reads CASSIGGGDYTF. The CDR3 DNA follows: TGTGCCAGTAGTATAGGGGGCGGGGACTACACCTTC.